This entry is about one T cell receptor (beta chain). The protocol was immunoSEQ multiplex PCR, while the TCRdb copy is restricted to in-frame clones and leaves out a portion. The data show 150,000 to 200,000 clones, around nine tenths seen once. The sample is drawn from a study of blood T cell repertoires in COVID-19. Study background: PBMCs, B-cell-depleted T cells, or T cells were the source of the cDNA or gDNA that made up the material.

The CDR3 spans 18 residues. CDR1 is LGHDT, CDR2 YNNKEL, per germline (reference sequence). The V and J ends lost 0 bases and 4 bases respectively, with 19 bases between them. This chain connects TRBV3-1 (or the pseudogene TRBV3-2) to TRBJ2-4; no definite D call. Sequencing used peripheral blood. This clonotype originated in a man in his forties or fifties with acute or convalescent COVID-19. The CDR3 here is CASSQEWKAPLLKNIQYF. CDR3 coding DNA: TGTGCCAGCAGCCAAGAGTGGAAAGCCCCCTTACTAAAAAACATTCAGTACTTC.